Below, 30 T cell receptor beta chains from the same sample are listed, as sequenced in a study of T-cell memory formation after mild COVID-19. TCRdb reprocessed the 5' RACE reads via MiXCR and lists one record per CDR3 protein. The data show 250,000 to 350,000 distinct CDR3 sequences, 16% seen once. The sequenced sample was PBMCs or a T cell subset sorted from them (not recorded which). The receptors were gathered from a man aged 18-30 years who had mild COVID-19 (a few samples of this study predate the infection). Cell type and time point are not known.

The CDR3 is CASSQEPAGAYNEQFF. In nucleotides, the CDR3 is TGCGCCAGCAGCCAAGAGCCAGCGGGGGCTTACAATGAGCAGTTCTTC. This chain uses TRBV4-3 with TRBJ2-1; the match to TRBD2 covers 8 bases. J gave up 4 bases and V 0 bases, and 5 bases lay outside the gene matches. The V gene's germline CDR1 is LGHNA and CDR2 YSLEER. There are 16 residues in the CDR3.

V is TRBV29-1 and J is TRBJ1-2; D gene ambiguous. The germline CDR1 and CDR2 sequences are SQVTM and ANQGSEA. The V gene lost 3 bases and the J gene lost 1 base, with 6 bases spanning the gap. The CDR3 consists of 12 residues. As DNA, the CDR3 is TGCAGCGTTGACCGGGTTAACTATGGCTACACCTTC. Translation: CSVDRVNYGYTF.

This clonotype was seen only once. The V and J genes are TRBV20-1 and TRBJ2-5; D unresolved. Germline CDR1 reads DFQATT; CDR2 reads SNEGSKA (reference sequence). CDR3 size: 11 residues. Between the trimmed V and J ends, which lost 6 bases and 1 base, there was a span of 6 bases. The CDR3 DNA reads TGCAGTGCCCAGCGCCAAGAGACCCAGTACTTC. Protein product: CSAQRQETQYF.

This clonotype has a count of ten or more. This chain links TRBV7-6 with TRBJ2-1; possible D gene TRBD1, 5 bases. CDR3 length: 12 amino acids. The germline V gene encodes CDR1 SGHVS and CDR2 FNYEAQ. Between the trimmed V and J ends, which lost 5 bases and 12 bases, there was a span of 14 bases. The CDR3 region has the DNA TGTGCCAGCAGCAAGACAGATTTCGGGCAGTTCTTC. As protein: CASSKTDFGQFF.

The chain links TRBV11-2 to TRBJ2-5; D may be TRBD2 (6 bases). In germline, CDR1 is SGHAT, CDR2 FQNNGV. The CDR3 extends over 13 amino acids. V was trimmed by 6 bases and J by 3 bases, leaving 11 bases between them. The CDR3 here is CASRRGNEETQYF. The CDR3 bases are TGTGCCAGCAGGCGGGGAAATGAAGAGACCCAGTACTTC.

This clonotype has just a few counts. The chain recombines TRBV20-1 with TRBJ2-1; 10 positions agree with TRBD2. Germline V lookup: CDR1 DFQATT, CDR2 SNEGSKA (reference sequence). The CDR3 loop spans 15 amino acids. The trim removed 6 bases at V and 6 bases at J, leaving 11 bases unmatched. The CDR3 loop reads CSAPTWSGGANEQFF. As DNA, the CDR3 is TGCAGTGCCCCTACCTGGAGCGGGGGGGCCAATGAGCAGTTCTTC.

The rearrangement uses TRBV5-6 and TRBJ2-3, with D possibly matching TRBD2 (6 bases). V was trimmed by 6 bases and J by 1 base, leaving 9 bases between them. The CDR3 runs 13 residues. The V gene's germline CDR1 is SGHDT and CDR2 YYEEEE. This CDR3 reads CASIPGGTDTQYF. The CDR3 DNA reads as TGTGCCAGCATCCCGGGGGGCACAGATACGCAGTATTTT.

The V and J genes are TRBV12-3 or TRBV12-4 and TRBJ1-1; 9 bases fit TRBD1. With V trimmed by 7 bases and J by 11 bases, 5 bases remained unmatched. The CDR3 extends over 11 amino acids. The DNA of the CDR3 is TGTGCCAGCATTAGTGGACAGGGGGCTTTCTTT. It encodes CASISGQGAFF.

J is TRBJ2-7 and V is TRBV7-9, with D perhaps matching TRBD1 (6 bases). This CDR3 is 15 amino acids long. Germline CDR1 is SEHNR and CDR2 is FQNEAQ (reference sequence). V lost 3 bases to trimming and J lost 5 bases, with 17 bases between them. For the CDR3, the DNA is TGTGCCAGCAGCTTTGACTTGACAGGCTCGAACGAGCAGTACGTC. Translation: CASSFDLTGSNEQYV.

V and J are TRBV12-3 or TRBV12-4 and TRBJ1-1; no clear D. V was trimmed by 3 bases and J by 7 bases, leaving 6 bases between them. The CDR3 extends over 11 amino acids. The CDR3 nucleotides are TGTGCCAGCAGTTTCGGGATTGAAGCTTTCTTT. Residues: CASSFGIEAFF.

J is TRBJ1-2 and V is TRBV15; D ambiguous. Germline V lookup: CDR1 LNHNV, CDR2 YYDKDF (reference sequence). Trimming stripped 1 base from V and 4 bases from J, with 10 bases between. The CDR3 extends over 14 amino acids. CDR3 region: CATSRGGHLYGYTF. The DNA of the CDR3 is TGTGCCACCAGCAGAGGAGGGCACCTCTATGGCTACACCTTC. The whole variable domain, remainder taken from reference TRBV15 and TRBJ1-2, is DAMVIQNPRYQVTQFGKPVTLSCSQTLNHNVMYWYQQKSSQAPKLLFHYYDKDFNNEADTPDNFQSRRPNTSFCFLDIRSPGLGDTAMYLCATSRGGHLYGYTFGSGTRLTVV.

The chain is built from TRBV10-3 and TRBJ2-7, with D perhaps matching TRBD1 or TRBD2 (5 bases each). The V gene lost 7 bases and the J gene lost 0 bases, with 13 bases spanning the gap. Germline V gene sequence: CDR1 ENHRY, CDR2 SYGVKD. The CDR3 runs 14 residues. The CDR3 sequence is CAITRDEDSYEQYF. The CDR3 DNA reads TGTGCCATCACTCGGGACGAAGACTCCTACGAGCAGTACTTC.

This clonotype was counted many times. The chain combines TRBV29-1 with TRBJ2-2; the D gene is possibly TRBD2 (5 bases). The germline gives CDR1 SQVTM, CDR2 ANQGSEA. Between the trimmed V and J ends, which lost 4 bases and 0 bases, there was a span of 9 bases. The CDR3 runs to 14 residues. In DNA, the CDR3 is TGCAGCGTTGCAACGGGATCGAACACCGGGGAGCTGTTTTTT. Protein: CSVATGSNTGELFF.

Only a few counts were recorded for this clonotype. The rearrangement joins TRBV20-1 to TRBJ1-1; D is unclear. Germline V lookup: CDR1 DFQATT, CDR2 SNEGSKA (reference sequence). Trimming cost V 1 base and J 5 bases, with 11 bases left between them. The CDR3 runs 13 residues. The CDR3 DNA sequence: TGCAGTGCTAGAGGGTTCTTGAGGACTGAAGCTTTCTTT. It yields the protein CSARGFLRTEAFF.

The CDR3 spells CASSRPQETQYF. The CDR3 DNA follows: TGTGCCAGCAGTAGACCTCAAGAGACCCAGTACTTC. The genes are TRBV6-6 and TRBJ2-5; D ambiguous. The length of the CDR3 is 12 residues. V shed 5 bases and J shed 2 bases, with 6 bases lying between them. CDR1 is MNHNY, CDR2 SVGAGI, per germline (reference sequence).

This clonotype appeared many times. J is TRBJ2-5 and V is TRBV12-3 or TRBV12-4, with D maybe TRBD2 (6 bases). The V gene lost 4 bases and the J gene lost 5 bases, with 8 bases spanning the gap. CDR3 length: 12 amino acids. The chain's CDR3 is CASSWGRETQYF. DNA for the CDR3: TGTGCCAGCAGTTGGGGGAGGGAGACCCAGTACTTC.

This clonotype appeared a few times. J is TRBJ1-5 and V is TRBV29-1; the D gene is possibly TRBD1 (6 bases). The CDR3 loop spans 14 amino acids. V was trimmed by 4 bases and J by 4 bases, leaving 14 bases between them. Germline V gene lookup returns CDR1 SQVTM and CDR2 ANQGSEA. CDR3 nucleotides: TGCAGCGTTGTAGGAGCAGGGGCGAATCAGCCCCAGCATTTT. Translating it yields CSVVGAGANQPQHF.

Only a few counts were recorded for this clonotype. The rearrangement joins TRBV5-1 to TRBJ1-3; D call uncertain. The germline V and J ends were trimmed by 1 base and 0 bases, with 11 bases remaining between them. The CDR3 contains 16 residues. Germline-derived CDR1 and CDR2 are SGHRS and YFSETQ. Here the CDR3 reads CASSLTTPGSGNTIYF. Here the CDR3 DNA reads TGCGCCAGCAGCTTGACCACGCCGGGCTCTGGAAACACCATATATTTT.

The chain combines TRBV12-5 with TRBJ2-7, with TRBD1 matching 9 bases. Germline V gene lookup returns CDR1 LGHNT and CDR2 FRNRAP. This CDR3 spans 14 amino acids. V lost 9 bases to trimming and J lost 4 bases; unmatched junction nucleotides: 10. The CDR3 sequence is CARPPGQGSYEQYV. The CDR3 DNA sequence: TGTGCTAGGCCCCCGGGACAGGGATCATACGAGCAGTACGTC.

The V call is TRBV20-1, the J call TRBJ2-5; 7 bases line up with TRBD2. J gave up 4 bases and V 5 bases, and 4 bases lay outside the gene matches. This CDR3 has 12 amino acids. Germline values: CDR1 DFQATT, CDR2 SNEGSKA (reference sequence). The DNA for the CDR3 is TGCAGTGCTCGCAGGGAGGGAGAGACCCAGTACTTC. The encoded protein is CSARREGETQYF.

Only one count was recorded for this clonotype. The chain couples TRBV21-1 to TRBJ1-6; the listed D gene, TRBD1, was not tested against the DNA. TRBV21-1 is classified as a pseudogene. The CDR3 loop spans 16 amino acids. DNA for the CDR3: TGTGCCAGCAGCACAGAGCAGGGGGACTATAATTCACCCCTCCACTTT. The encoded protein is CASSTEQGDYNSPLHF.

This clonotype appeared once. This chain uses TRBV10-1 with TRBJ1-2, with D possibly TRBD1 on 5 matching bases. CDR3 length equals 13 residues. Germline V gives CDR1 WNHNN, CDR2 SYGVQD (reference sequence). V lost 3 bases to trimming and J lost 7 bases, with 12 bases between them. DNA of the CDR3: TGCGCCAGCAGTGAAAGGGGTTCGGCTGGCTACACCTTC. It yields the protein CASSERGSAGYTF.

The chain uses TRBV6-5 and TRBJ2-7; tentatively, D is TRBD1 (6 bases). V dropped 3 bases and J dropped 0 bases, with 9 bases sitting between them. CDR1 is MNHEY, CDR2 SVGAGI, per germline. The CDR3 has 14 amino acids. In nucleotides, the CDR3 is TGTGCCAGCAGTTATACAGGGATCTCCTACGAGCAGTACTTC. As protein: CASSYTGISYEQYF.

Here the CDR3 DNA reads TGCGCCAGCAGCTCGTTGGGGGTCGAGGGCACTGAAGCTTTCTTT. Translation gives CASSSLGVEGTEAFF. The genes are TRBV5-1 and TRBJ1-1; weak D call: TRBD1 (5 bases). The germline V gene has CDR1 SGHRS and CDR2 YFSETQ. This CDR3 has 15 residues. Trimming removed 3 bases from V and 4 bases from J, with 16 bases in between.

The CDR3 protein is CASSLIGEQFF. The DNA of the CDR3 is TGTGCCAGCAGCCTGATCGGAGAGCAGTTCTTC. The chain joins TRBV6-6 to TRBJ2-1; no definite D call. The V end was cut by 6 bases, the J end by 10 bases, with 10 bases between. CDR1 and CDR2 (germline): MNHNY, SVGAGI (reference sequence). This CDR3 has 11 residues.

This clonotype came up a few times. The chain uses TRBV28 and TRBJ1-2; no clear D. Germline assignment: CDR1 MDHEN and CDR2 SYDVKM. The CDR3 consists of 12 residues. V lost 6 bases, J lost 4 bases, and 9 bases lay in between. In DNA form, the CDR3 reads TGTGCCAGCAGGTGGGATATCTATGGCTACACCTTC. It codes for CASRWDIYGYTF.

The rearrangement uses TRBV5-6 and TRBJ2-3, with unresolved D. The CDR3 covers 13 residues. Looked up from germline, CDR1 is SGHDT and CDR2 is YYEEEE. The V end was cut by 4 bases, the J end by 2 bases, with 8 bases between. The CDR3 DNA reads as TGTGCCAGCAGCGCCGGTTACACAGATACGCAGTATTTT. This sequence encodes CASSAGYTDTQYF.

The chain combines TRBV7-8 with TRBJ2-7; maybe TRBD1 (6 bases). This CDR3 spans 15 amino acids. In germline, CDR1 is SGHVS, CDR2 FQNEAQ. V lost 2 bases, J lost 3 bases, and 14 bases lay in between. CDR3 sequence reads: CASSLNHRDGYEQYV. CDR3 DNA sequence: TGTGCCAGCAGCTTAAACCACAGGGACGGCTACGAGCAGTACGTC.

The rearrangement links TRBV7-9 to TRBJ2-5; weak D call: TRBD2 (5 bases). The V end lost 5 bases, the J end lost 0 bases, and 10 bases lay between the germline ends. This CDR3 comprises 14 residues. Germline values: CDR1 SEHNR, CDR2 FQNEAQ (reference sequence). Here the CDR3 DNA reads TGTGCCAGCAGCACAACGGGGTACCAAGAGACCCAGTACTTC. Translated, it gives CASSTTGYQETQYF.

This clonotype was seen repeatedly, ten times or more. V is TRBV7-2 and J is TRBJ1-4; D ambiguous. The CDR3 runs 14 residues. V gave up 1 base and J gave up 8 bases, with 11 bases separating them. The germline CDR1 and CDR2 sequences are SGHTA and FQGNSA. CDR3 in DNA: TGTGCCAGCAGCTTAGTCGGGGTAGGAGAAAAACTGTTTTTT. Its translation: CASSLVGVGEKLFF.